This entry lists 10 T cell receptor beta chains sequenced from one sample in a study of blood T cell repertoires in COVID-19. The assay was immunoSEQ multiplex PCR, and TCRdb's table has in-frame clones only and misses some. The profile shows around 65,000 clones, approximately 78% of them singletons. Sequenced material: peripheral blood. These receptors were taken from an elderly man with acute or convalescent COVID-19.

The CDR3 region is CASSQGEYAGELFF. CDR3 bases: TGTGCCAGCAGCCAAGGGGAGTACGCCGGGGAGCTGTTTTTT. V usage is TRBV4-2 and J usage is TRBJ2-2, with a weak D call TRBD2 (5 bases). V was cut by 1 base and J by 6 bases, with 9 bases left in between. Germline V gene lookup returns CDR1 LGHNA and CDR2 YNFKEQ. The CDR3 consists of 14 residues.

This chain uses TRBV13 with TRBJ2-5; 7 nucleotides match TRBD1. The CDR3 sequence is 15 residues long. Germline loops: CDR1 PRHDT, CDR2 FYEKMQ (reference sequence). V trimming: 2 bases; J trimming: 5 bases; junction bases outside the gene matches: 8. DNA for the CDR3: TGTGCCAGCAGCTTAAATACAGGGGTCGGTGAGACCCAGTACTTC. Its translation: CASSLNTGVGETQYF.

The chain joins TRBV5-1 to TRBJ2-5; 10 bases are a match to TRBD2. V lost 3 bases to trimming and J lost 5 bases; unmatched junction nucleotides: 10. Germline lookup yields CDR1 SGHRS and CDR2 YFSETQ. The CDR3 consists of 16 residues. CDR3 amino acids: CASSSYGLAAGETQYF. CDR3 DNA sequence: TGCGCCAGCAGCTCATACGGACTAGCGGCGGGGGAGACCCAGTACTTC.

V is TRBV27 and J is TRBJ1-1; 8 positions agree with TRBD1. The CDR3 extends over 12 amino acids. The trim removed 4 bases at V and 10 bases at J, leaving 5 bases unmatched. Germline V gene sequence: CDR1 MNHEY, CDR2 SMNVEV (reference sequence). The CDR3 nucleotides read TGTGCCAGCAGTTCAGGGGGCGAAAGAGCTTTCTTT. Translation: CASSSGGERAFF.

The chain couples TRBV5-1 to TRBJ2-3; D unresolved. The CDR3 consists of 13 residues. Germline V CDR1 and CDR2: SGHRS, YFSETQ. Trimming shortened V by 0 bases and J by 4 bases, and 6 bases separated the two germline ends. The CDR3 sequence: CASSLGFADTQYF. For the CDR3, the DNA is TGCGCCAGCAGCTTGGGTTTCGCAGATACGCAGTATTTT.

The table lists this clone with a count of one. The chain uses TRBV9 and TRBJ2-5, with D perhaps matching TRBD1 (6 bases). CDR3 length equals 14 residues. Deletions cut 2 bases from V and 2 bases from J, with 10 bases between. Germline-derived CDR1 and CDR2 are SGDLS and YYNGEE. The CDR3 region has the DNA TGTGCCAGCAGCGTGACTGACAGGCAAGAGACCCAGTACTTC. Translation: CASSVTDRQETQYF.

This clone was seen just once. The rearrangement links TRBV6-2 or TRBV6-3 to TRBJ1-5; possibly TRBD1 for D (5 bases). The germline V gene has CDR1 MNHEY and CDR2 SVGEGT. V was pared by 3 bases and J by 0 bases, with 15 bases between. This CDR3 spans 17 amino acids. The CDR3 spells CASSYRRGRDSNQPQHF. The CDR3 DNA reads TGTGCCAGCAGTTATAGGCGGGGCAGGGATAGCAATCAGCCCCAGCATTTT.

The V call is TRBV7-2, the J call TRBJ1-6; no reliable D call. Germline loops: CDR1 SGHTA, CDR2 FQGNSA. V was trimmed by 0 bases and J by 7 bases, leaving 4 bases between them. The CDR3 extends over 13 amino acids. This CDR3 reads CASSLAQNSPLHF. Here the CDR3 DNA reads TGTGCCAGCAGCTTAGCACAAAATTCACCCCTCCACTTT.

V gene TRBV19 combines with J gene TRBJ2-7; the match to TRBD1 covers 10 bases. Germline values: CDR1 LNHDA, CDR2 SQIVND (reference sequence). The CDR3 is 14 residues long. The V segment lost 5 bases and the J segment 3 bases; nucleotides outside the gene matches: 4. Written as DNA, the CDR3 is TGTGCCAGTAGTCCCGGGACAGGGGTCTACGAGCAGTACTTC. This gives the protein CASSPGTGVYEQYF.

V gene TRBV19 combines with J gene TRBJ2-2, with D possibly being TRBD1 (5 bases). This CDR3 is built from 14 residues. Trimming took off 1 base at V and 10 bases at J, with 13 bases between the two ends. From germline, CDR1 is LNHDA and CDR2 SQIVND (reference sequence). The CDR3 DNA reads as TGTGCCAGTAGTATAGCCACAGGCGTCAAGGAGCTGTTTTTT. It codes for CASSIATGVKELFF.